The 27 T cell receptor beta chains presented below share a single source sample, sequenced in a study of blood T cell repertoires in COVID-19 (TCRdb year 2020). Receptors were amplified or captured by the immunoSEQ multiplex PCR assay. TCRdb holds this immuneACCESS table with in-frame rearrangements only. Some clones are missing; in checked studies, unresolved V genes explain under half, and the rest has no known cause. A total of some 93,000 clones appear in this sample, approximately 85% of them only once. Approximately 3.9% of the sample comes from the top ten. What was sequenced was peripheral blood. Source of these receptors: a man aged 60-69 years with acute or convalescent COVID-19.

This clone was picked up one time. The chain couples TRBV15 to TRBJ1-2, with TRBD1 matching 7 bases. The CDR3 is made up of 14 amino acids. J gave up 8 bases and V 1 base, and 7 bases lay outside the gene matches. The V gene's germline CDR1 is LNHNV and CDR2 YYDKDF (reference sequence). The CDR3, as DNA: TGTGCCACCAGCAGAGCCAGGGGGGCCCTCGGCTACACCTTC. It yields the protein CATSRARGALGYTF.

V and J are TRBV3-1 (or the pseudogene TRBV3-2) and TRBJ2-5; TRBD2 matches at 8 bases. CDR3 size: 20 residues. With V trimmed by 0 bases and J by 4 bases, 19 bases remained unmatched. CDR1 is LGHDT and CDR2 is YNNKEL in the germline V gene (reference sequence). The CDR3 reads CASSQDKRASGPGWGETQYF. CDR3 nucleotide sequence: TGTGCCAGCAGCCAAGATAAAAGGGCTAGCGGGCCTGGATGGGGAGAGACCCAGTACTTC.

The J gene is TRBJ2-2, the V gene TRBV9, with TRBD2 matching over 8 bases. Germline CDR1 is SGDLS and CDR2 is YYNGEE. The CDR3 loop spans 15 amino acids. The trim removed 0 bases at V and 5 bases at J, leaving 3 bases unmatched. The CDR3 region is CASSVGTSSTGELFF. CDR3 DNA: TGTGCCAGCAGCGTAGGGACTAGCTCGACCGGGGAGCTGTTTTTT.

The chain recombines TRBV5-1 with TRBJ2-7; 8 bases are a match to TRBD2. Germline CDR1 SGHRS, CDR2 YFSETQ. The CDR3 totals 14 residues. V gave up 1 base and J gave up 5 bases; unmatched junction bases: 5. Here the CDR3 DNA reads TGCGCCAGCAGCTTGAGCGGGGGTTTAAACGAGCAGTACTTC. Protein sequence: CASSLSGGLNEQYF.

The rearrangement joins TRBV5-1 to TRBJ1-1; D possibly corresponds to TRBD1 (6 bases). The CDR3 has 14 amino acids. V was trimmed by 0 bases and J by 5 bases, leaving 11 bases between them. Germline CDR1 is SGHRS and CDR2 is YFSETQ. CDR3 bases: TGCGCCAGCAGCTTGGCCAGGGGTACAACTGAAGCTTTCTTT. Its translation: CASSLARGTTEAFF.

The chain joins TRBV7-8 to TRBJ2-1, with 7 bases lining up with TRBD2. CDR1 SGHVS and CDR2 FQNEAQ come from the germline V gene. The CDR3 loop spans 16 amino acids. V dropped 5 bases and J dropped 3; count of bases not matched to a gene: 10. The CDR3 loop reads CASSTRPRDYYNEQFF. The CDR3 nucleotides are TGTGCCAGCAGCACCCGACCCAGGGACTACTACAATGAGCAGTTCTTC.

V is TRBV7-3 and J is TRBJ2-1, with D perhaps TRBD1 (6 bases). Germline loops: CDR1 SGHTA, CDR2 FQGTGA. The V end was cut by 5 bases, the J end by 4 bases, with 12 bases between. This CDR3 is 14 amino acids long. CDR3 in amino acids: CASSPGQSYNEQFF. The CDR3 bases are TGTGCCAGCAGCCCGGGACAATCTTACAATGAGCAGTTCTTC.

The chain joins TRBV5-1 to TRBJ2-3; TRBD1 is a possible D gene (5 bases). Germline CDR1 reads SGHRS; CDR2 reads YFSETQ. CDR3 length: 14 amino acids. The germline V and J ends were trimmed by 4 bases and 0 bases, with 9 bases remaining between them. The CDR3 nucleotides read TGCGCCAGCAGCAACACAGGTAGCACAGATACGCAGTATTTT. It codes for CASSNTGSTDTQYF.

The rearrangement joins TRBV5-1 to TRBJ2-1, with TRBD2 matching 13 bases. From germline, CDR1 is SGHRS and CDR2 YFSETQ. CDR3 size: 15 residues. With 2 bases clipped from V and 8 bases from J, the junction kept 4 bases outside the gene matches. CDR3 sequence (DNA): TGCGCCAGCAGCTTAACTAGCGGGAGGGCCCATGAGCAGTTCTTC. The encoded protein is CASSLTSGRAHEQFF.

The V call is TRBV3-1 (or the pseudogene TRBV3-2), the J call TRBJ1-1; maybe TRBD1 (5 bases). Trimming left V 5 bases short and J 1 base short, with 8 bases between. The CDR3 contains 13 residues. The germline V gene encodes CDR1 LGHDT and CDR2 YNNKEL (reference sequence). CDR3 bases: TGTGCCAGCAGCGTTCAGGGGAACACTGAAGCTTTCTTT. Translating gives CASSVQGNTEAFF.

This clone appeared a single time. This chain connects TRBV6-5 to TRBJ2-5; the D gene is possibly TRBD2 (5 bases). The CDR3 loop spans 14 amino acids. Germline CDR1 and CDR2: MNHEY and SVGAGI. Deletions cut 8 bases from V and 1 base from J, with 14 bases between. This CDR3 reads CASASWETQETQYF. CDR3 in DNA: TGTGCCAGCGCGAGTTGGGAGACCCAAGAGACCCAGTACTTC.

This clone was seen just once. V usage is TRBV6-5 and J usage is TRBJ1-5; D gene uncertain. This CDR3 region has 14 residues. V lost 8 bases, J lost 4 bases, and 15 bases lay in between. Germline CDR1 reads MNHEY; CDR2 reads SVGAGI. The CDR3, as DNA: TGTGCCAGCGGAGATCGCCCTCGGAATCAGCCCCAGCATTTT. It translates to CASGDRPRNQPQHF.

The chain recombines TRBV19 with TRBJ2-2, with D possibly being TRBD2 (6 bases). The CDR3 runs to 15 residues. V lost 3 bases and J lost 6, with 14 bases in between. Germline V lookup: CDR1 LNHDA, CDR2 SQIVND (reference sequence). In DNA, the CDR3 is TGTGCCAGTAGTATTATCCTGGCGGGGTCCGGGGAGCTGTTTTTT. Protein product: CASSIILAGSGELFF.

A single count supports this clone. The chain employs TRBV2 and TRBJ1-5; 11 bases are a match to TRBD1. The germline gives CDR1 SNHLY, CDR2 FYNNEI. V lost 7 bases to trimming and J lost 9 bases; unmatched junction nucleotides: 14. This CDR3 is 16 amino acids long. CDR3 nucleotides: TGTGCCAGCAATCCGACATTGGACAGGGGGCGAGGGCCCCAGCATTTT. This sequence encodes CASNPTLDRGRGPQHF.

This clone was seen more than once but under ten times. This rearrangement joins TRBV7-9 to TRBJ2-1, with 7 bases lining up with TRBD2. Germline loops: CDR1 SEHNR, CDR2 FQNEAQ (reference sequence). The CDR3 spans 15 residues. V lost 5 bases, J lost 7 bases, and 11 bases stayed unmatched. The DNA of the CDR3 is TGTGCCAGCAGCCGCCTTGCGGGAGAATCGAATGAGCAGTTCTTC. It codes for CASSRLAGESNEQFF.

V and J are TRBV12-3 or TRBV12-4 and TRBJ1-1; no firm D call. The CDR3 spans 11 residues. Trimming cost V 9 bases and J 10 bases, with 15 bases left between them. The CDR3 sequence is CASSRGTRAFF. Written as DNA, the CDR3 is TGTGCCAGTAGTAGAGGAACGCGAGCTTTCTTT.

The V gene is TRBV6-5, the J gene TRBJ2-3, with a weak D call TRBD2 (7 bases). Trimming took 7 bases from V and 2 from J, leaving 16 bases between them. The CDR3 is made up of 15 amino acids. CDR1 and CDR2 (germline): MNHEY, SVGAGI. DNA for the CDR3: TGTGCCAGCATGACCACGGGGGGCGTCACAGATACGCAGTATTTT. It is translated as CASMTTGGVTDTQYF.

The chain links TRBV10-3 to TRBJ2-7; 7 bases line up with TRBD2. Germline V lookup: CDR1 ENHRY, CDR2 SYGVKD. The CDR3 loop spans 12 amino acids. J was trimmed by 6 bases and V by 4 bases; bases with no gene match: 3. The DNA of the CDR3 is TGTGCCATCAGTGCGCGGGAGTCCGAGCAGTACTTC. As protein: CAISARESEQYF.

The chain recombines TRBV7-2 with TRBJ1-4; D is uncertain. Trimming took 5 bases from V and 2 from J, leaving 15 bases between them. From germline, CDR1 is SGHTA and CDR2 FQGNSA. This CDR3 spans 16 amino acids. The CDR3 bases are TGTGCCAGCAGCCCACCGTCTGCGGGGACTAATGAAAAACTGTTTTTT. Translation: CASSPPSAGTNEKLFF.

The chain has TRBV12-5 and TRBJ2-5; D gene unclear. Per germline, CDR1 LGHNT and CDR2 FRNRAP. V was clipped by 7 bases and J by 0 bases, with 12 bases between them. This CDR3 region has 14 residues. CDR3 nucleotide sequence: TGTGCTAGTGCCACCTCCCGGGACCAAGAGACCCAGTACTTC. Amino acid sequence: CASATSRDQETQYF.

This chain uses TRBV29-1 with TRBJ1-4; D is unclear. From germline, CDR1 is SQVTM and CDR2 ANQGSEA. The CDR3 spans 14 residues. V shed 8 bases and J shed 0 bases, with 13 bases lying between them. The DNA of the CDR3 is TGCAGCTTCAGTCCGTTCGCAACTAATGAAAAACTGTTTTTT. Its translation: CSFSPFATNEKLFF.

The chain uses TRBV11-3 and TRBJ2-3; D is unresolved. Germline loops: CDR1 SGHNT, CDR2 YENEEA. V lost 1 base, J lost 0 bases, and 8 bases lay in between. This CDR3 has 15 residues. The CDR3 protein is CASSLGGSSTDTQYF. The CDR3 DNA reads TGTGCCAGCAGCTTAGGAGGCTCTAGCACAGATACGCAGTATTTT.

This sequence joins TRBV6-1 and TRBJ1-1; 8 nucleotides match TRBD1. This CDR3 region has 18 residues. The germline CDR1 and CDR2 sequences are MNHNS and SASEGT. V lost 4 bases to trimming and J lost 1 base; unmatched junction nucleotides: 14. The CDR3 sequence is CASSGTWETGDGNTEAFF. The CDR3 nucleotides are TGTGCCAGCAGTGGGACATGGGAGACAGGGGACGGGAACACTGAAGCTTTCTTT.

The V gene is TRBV18, the J gene TRBJ1-6; 9 positions agree with TRBD1. Per germline, CDR1 KGHSH and CDR2 LQKENI. This CDR3 has 19 residues. The trim removed 6 bases at V and 1 base at J, leaving 13 bases unmatched. This CDR3 is CASSKAGTGSESYNSPLHF. The CDR3 DNA is TGTGCCAGCTCTAAAGCCGGGACAGGGAGTGAATCCTATAATTCACCCCTCCACTTT. The variable domain in full, completed from reference TRBV18 and TRBJ1-6, reads NAGVMQNPRHLVRRRGQEARLRCSPMKGHSHVYWYRQLPEEGLKFMVYLQKENIIDESGMPKERFSAEFPKEGPSILRIQQVVRGDSAAYFCASSKAGTGSESYNSPLHFGNGTRLTVT.

The rearrangement links TRBV19 to TRBJ2-1; perhaps TRBD2 as D (6 bases). Trimming took off 1 base at V and 8 bases at J, with 6 bases between the two ends. The CDR3 has 12 residues. The germline gives CDR1 LNHDA, CDR2 SQIVND (reference sequence). For the CDR3, the DNA is TGTGCCAGTAGTATAGGGAGGGATGAGCAGTTCTTC. It yields the protein CASSIGRDEQFF.

This clone was seen only a few times. This chain connects TRBV5-1 to TRBJ2-1; D gene ambiguous. There are 14 residues in the CDR3. V lost 0 bases, J lost 1 base, and 5 bases lay in between. Germline V CDR1 and CDR2: SGHRS, YFSETQ. CDR3 region: CASSLEHSYNEQFF. The CDR3 nucleotides are TGCGCCAGCAGCTTGGAACATTCCTACAATGAGCAGTTCTTC.

This clone was detected a few times. The rearrangement links TRBV10-3 to TRBJ2-2; possibly TRBD2 for D (6 bases). The germline V gene has CDR1 ENHRY and CDR2 SYGVKD. Trimming pared 4 bases from V and 1 base from J, leaving 10 bases between. This CDR3 is 15 amino acids long. In DNA, the CDR3 is TGTGCCATCAGTGTACGCGGGAAGAACACCGGGGAGCTGTTTTTT. As protein: CAISVRGKNTGELFF.